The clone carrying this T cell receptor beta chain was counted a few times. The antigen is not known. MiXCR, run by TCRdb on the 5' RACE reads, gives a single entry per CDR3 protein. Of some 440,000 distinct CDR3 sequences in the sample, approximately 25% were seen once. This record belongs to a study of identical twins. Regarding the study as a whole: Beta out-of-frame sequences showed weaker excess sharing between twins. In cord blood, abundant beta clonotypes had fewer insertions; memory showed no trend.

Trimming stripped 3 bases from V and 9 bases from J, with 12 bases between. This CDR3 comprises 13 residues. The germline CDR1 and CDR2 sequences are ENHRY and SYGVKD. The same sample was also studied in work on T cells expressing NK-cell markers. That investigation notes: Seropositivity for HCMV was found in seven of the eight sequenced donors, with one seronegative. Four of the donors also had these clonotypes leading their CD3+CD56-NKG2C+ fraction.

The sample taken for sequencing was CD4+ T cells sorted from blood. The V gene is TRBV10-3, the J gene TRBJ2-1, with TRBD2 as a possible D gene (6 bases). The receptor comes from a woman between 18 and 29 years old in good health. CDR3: CAISEGTAGEQFF. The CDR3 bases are TGTGCCATCAGTGAAGGAACAGCGGGTGAGCAGTTCTTC.